Shown below are 2 T cell receptor beta chains from a single sample sequenced in a study of T cell responses to AZD1222 COVID-19 vaccine. Only in-frame clones appear in the TCRdb table, and some are missing; sequencing was by immunoSEQ multiplex PCR. In the table there are about 150,000 clones, about 92% of which are singletons. The source was peripheral blood, collected on day 0 of AZD1222 vaccination. These receptors were obtained from an adult in good health.

This clone was seen only once. The chain couples TRBV19 to TRBJ2-7; D may be TRBD2 (6 bases). V lost 5 bases and J 4 bases, leaving 12 bases between the germline ends. Germline V gene sequence: CDR1 LNHDA, CDR2 SQIVND (reference sequence). CDR3 length: 13 residues. CDR3 in amino acids: CASSEEGKYEQYF. CDR3 nucleotide sequence: TGTGCCAGTAGTGAGGAGGGGAAGTACGAGCAGTACTTC.

This clone has a single count. CDR3 residues: CAISESNGERSTEAFF. CDR3 nucleotide sequence: TGTGCCATCAGTGAGTCGAATGGGGAGAGGAGCACTGAAGCTTTCTTT. This chain connects TRBV10-3 to TRBJ1-1; the D is unclear. The CDR3 is made up of 16 amino acids. Trimming shortened V by 0 bases and J by 4 bases, and 15 bases separated the two germline ends. The germline V gene has CDR1 ENHRY and CDR2 SYGVKD.